This T cell receptor (beta chain) is from a study of spatial heterogeneity in lung cancer. Study overall: Alpha-chain sequences were consistently detected in smaller numbers than beta-chain sequences.

CDR1 SGHAT and CDR2 FQNNGV come from the germline V gene. The CDR3 is 19 amino acids. J was trimmed by 10 bases and V by 1 base; bases with no gene match: 21. The sample's time point: sample taken at primary tumor resection. Unsorted whole RNA from tumor, nontumor lung or frozen PBMC underwent sequencing. Patients with untreated early-stage non-small cell lung cancer, numbering 55 to 80, were the donors. A single record per CDR3 protein comes from TCRdb applying MiXCR to the 5' RACE reads. The top ten hold roughly 3% of the sample, which has tens of thousands of distinct CDR3 sequences, roughly 6.5% seen once. This clonotype turned up a few times.

The chain recombines TRBV11-2 with TRBJ2-1; 8 bases match TRBD2. The source was PBMCs, collected at surgery. The receptor comes from a female donor with early-stage non-small cell lung cancer. The CDR3 DNA reads as TGTGCCAGCAGCTTAGGTCCGACCAGTCGGGGGGGCCTAGTGGGCGAGCAGTTCTTC. It yields the protein CASSLGPTSRGGLVGEQFF.